This T cell receptor beta chain is from a study of identical twins. After template switching added a universal primer site, the resulting cDNA carried unique molecular identifiers. Using its own MiXCR run on the 5' RACE reads, TCRdb lists one record per CDR3 protein. The sample comprises about 890,000 distinct CDR3 sequences, roughly an eighth of which are singletons, and around 1.6% rests with the top ten. Whole-study results and caveats: Abundant beta clonotypes from cord blood bore fewer insertions; memory repertoires lacked this pattern. Out-of-frame alpha sequences common to twins exhibited a surplus of low generation probability.

A remark on this clonotype: The antigen remains undetermined.

Healthy Caucasians were all of the donors. V lost 4 bases, J lost 2 bases, and 12 bases lay in between. CDR1 and CDR2 from the germline V gene are SNHLY and FYNNEI. This CDR3 spans 15 amino acids. These data were likewise used in another study, on yellow fever vaccine responses in identical twins.

Sequences were obtained from PBMCs. The clonotype originates from a woman aged 18 to 35 in good health. The V and J genes are TRBV2 and TRBJ2-1; D is unclear. CDR3: CASSGGSGAYNEQFF. The CDR3 nucleotides read TGTGCCAGCAGTGGGGGAAGTGGGGCCTACAATGAGCAGTTCTTC.